This TCR beta chain was recorded in a study of tumour-infiltrating T cells in Burkitt lymphoma. Study summary: Patients covered every epidemiological subtype of Burkitt lymphoma.

Data came from immunoSEQ multiplex PCR; TCRdb stores just in-frame clones and leaves some out. The table has 600 to 800 clones, approximately 96% seen once; the top ten hold roughly 4.1%. There are 15 residues in the CDR3. From germline, CDR1 is SEHNR and CDR2 FQNEAQ (reference sequence). Between the trimmed V and J ends, which lost 5 bases and 0 bases, there was a span of 8 bases. This chain joins TRBV7-9 and TRBJ1-6; unclear D gene. This clonotype was sampled from a human donor with Burkitt lymphoma. The material sequenced was tumor tissue. The CDR3 coding sequence is TGTGCCAGCAGCCCCCAAGTCTCCTATAATTCACCCCTCCACTTT. It is translated as CASSPQVSYNSPLHF.